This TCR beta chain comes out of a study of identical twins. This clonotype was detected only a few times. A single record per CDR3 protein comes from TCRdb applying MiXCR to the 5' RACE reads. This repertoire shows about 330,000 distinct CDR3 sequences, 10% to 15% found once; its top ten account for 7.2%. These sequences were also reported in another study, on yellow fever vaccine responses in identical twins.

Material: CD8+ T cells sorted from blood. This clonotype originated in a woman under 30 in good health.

In DNA form, the CDR3 reads TGTGCCAGCAGCCGGGACAACTACGAGCAGTACTTC. Translating it yields CASSRDNYEQYF. The chain has TRBV27 and TRBJ2-7, with a weak D call TRBD1 (6 bases). This CDR3 comprises 12 residues. V was cut by 6 bases and J by 3 bases, with 9 bases left in between. The germline V gene encodes CDR1 MNHEY and CDR2 SMNVEV (reference sequence).